The rows below give T cell receptor beta chains drawn from one sample of a study of technical replicates of blood from several donors. Sequenced by immunoSEQ multiplex PCR; TCRdb stores in-frame clones only, minus some. The sample carries tens of thousands of clones, 95% recorded once. The sample consisted of T cells isolated from PBMCs. Receptor source: a human donor in good health. The CDR3 runs from the conserved cysteine through the conserved F or W. D genes are given only for firm matches. For some rows the clone size is stated as once, few or many, or as a class when expanded; others skip it.

cdr3_length j_call clone_size v_call d_call cdr3_aa cdr3_nt
14 TRBJ2-7 . TRBV5-6 . CASTERGYWAEQYF TGTGCCAGCACCGAAAGGGGTTATTGGGCGGAGCAGTACTTC
14 TRBJ1-1 . TRBV29-1 . CSVERRRGTDEAFF TGCAGCGTTGAACGTCGGAGGGGTACAGACGAAGCTTTCTTT
14 TRBJ2-3 few TRBV5-1 . CASTRVTGTDTQYF TGCGCCAGCACCCGGGTTACTGGGACAGATACGCAGTATTTT
11 TRBJ2-3 . TRBV5-1 . CASSSTDTQYF TGCGCCAGCAGCTCGACAGATACGCAGTATTTT
15 TRBJ2-1 . TRBV7-7 TRBD2 CASSSIAGGESEQFF TGTGCTAGCAGCTCAATAGCGGGAGGGGAAAGTGAGCAGTTCTTC
11 TRBJ1-2 . TRBV6-5 . CASRNRGGYTF TGTGCCAGCAGAAATAGGGGGGGCTACACCTTC
16 TRBJ1-2 . TRBV7-2 . CASSLSGGSLHYGYTF TGTGCCAGCAGCTTATCGGGGGGTTCCCTCCACTATGGCTACACCTTC
16 TRBJ1-1 . TRBV5-8 TRBD1 CASRKGDRGRNTEAFF TGTGCCAGCAGGAAGGGGGACAGGGGGAGGAACACTGAAGCTTTCTTT
15 TRBJ2-3 . TRBV13 . CASSLEPLATDTQYF TGTGCCAGCAGCTTAGAGCCCTTAGCCACAGATACGCAGTATTTT
16 TRBJ1-5 . TRBV2 . CASSVAPDFSNQPQHF TGTGCCAGCAGTGTGGCCCCCGATTTTAGCAATCAGCCCCAGCATTTT
12 TRBJ2-1 . TRBV4-1 TRBD1 CASSQLGQVVFF TGCGCCAGCAGCCAATTGGGACAGGTAGTGTTCTTC
16 TRBJ2-1 . TRBV28 . CASSLLAGSSYNEQFF TGTGCCAGCAGTTTACTAGCAGGTAGCTCCTACAATGAGCAGTTCTTC
13 TRBJ2-1 . TRBV19 . CASSTGGYNEQFF TGTGCCAGTAGTACCGGGGGCTACAATGAGCAGTTCTTC
15 TRBJ2-5 . TRBV9 TRBD1 CASSVSTGSGETQYF TGTGCCAGCAGCGTTTCGACAGGGTCGGGCGAGACCCAGTACTTC
15 TRBJ2-3 . TRBV5-1 . CASSLAGRVTDTQYF TGCGCCAGCAGCTTAGCCGGGAGAGTTACAGATACGCAGTATTTT
13 TRBJ2-1 . TRBV5-1 . CASSLGLLNEQFF TGCGCCAGCAGCTTGGGACTGCTCAATGAGCAGTTCTTC
13 TRBJ1-2 . TRBV19 TRBD1 CASTDRINYGYTF TGTGCCAGTACGGACAGGATAAACTATGGCTACACCTTC
9 TRBJ2-7 . TRBV30 . CAWGEEQYF TGTGCCTGGGGGGAGGAGCAGTACTTC
16 TRBJ2-7 . TRBV4-3 TRBD2 CASSHEWTSGMDEQYF TGCGCCAGCAGCCACGAGTGGACTAGCGGGATGGACGAGCAGTACTTC
19 TRBJ1-2 . TRBV28 TRBD1 CASSPIPGTGTIFLYGYTF TGTGCCAGCAGTCCAATCCCGGGGACAGGTACAATCTTTCTCTATGGCTACACCTTC
14 TRBJ2-7 . TRBV30 TRBD1 CAWSVGQGAYEQYF TGTGCCTGGAGTGTAGGACAGGGGGCCTACGAGCAGTACTTC
15 TRBJ2-7 . TRBV30 TRBD2 CAWSQGLAGAGEQYF TGTGCCTGGAGCCAGGGACTAGCGGGAGCAGGAGAGCAGTACTTC
15 TRBJ1-4 . TRBV4-1 . CASSQDWGGDEKLFF TGCGCCAGCAGCCAAGATTGGGGGGGGGATGAAAAACTGTTTTTT
19 TRBJ2-1 . TRBV28 TRBD2 CASSLLLGLAEGLGNEQFF TGTGCCAGCAGTTTGCTCCTGGGACTAGCGGAGGGACTTGGAAATGAGCAGTTCTTC
13 TRBJ2-7 . TRBV2 TRBD2 CASSGTSAYEQYF TGTGCCAGCAGTGGGACTAGCGCCTACGAGCAGTACTTC
18 TRBJ2-3 . TRBV7-8 TRBD2 CASSARSGGGVFTDTQYF TGTGCCAGCAGCGCAAGATCCGGGGGAGGGGTATTCACAGATACGCAGTATTTT
13 TRBJ2-3 . TRBV9 . CASSPSGTDTQYF TGTGCCAGCAGCCCGTCGGGCACAGATACGCAGTATTTT
16 TRBJ2-7 . TRBV6-5 TRBD1 CASSYSTGSRAYEQYF TGTGCCAGCAGTTACTCGACAGGGTCAAGAGCTTACGAGCAGTACTTC
15 TRBJ2-1 . TRBV4-2 TRBD2 CASSQGGLAGVVQFF TGTGCCAGCAGCCAAGGGGGACTAGCGGGAGTTGTGCAGTTCTTC
15 TRBJ1-4 . TRBV9 . CASSVVGRPGEKLFF TGTGCCAGCAGCGTAGTGGGGCGGCCGGGTGAAAAACTGTTTTTT
16 TRBJ2-4 . TRBV6-6 . CASSYPVQIIGDIQYF TGTGCCAGCAGTTACCCTGTTCAGATCATTGGAGACATTCAGTACTTC
15 TRBJ2-1 . TRBV27 TRBD2 CASSWGGASYNEQFF TGTGCCAGCAGCTGGGGGGGAGCCTCCTACAATGAGCAGTTCTTC
14 TRBJ2-7 . TRBV27 TRBD2 CASSPTSGSYEQYF TGTGCCAGCAGCCCTACTAGCGGAAGCTACGAGCAGTACTTC
16 TRBJ2-7 . TRBV27 . CASKISHGVRSYEQYF TGTGCCAGCAAAATCTCTCACGGGGTAAGGTCCTACGAGCAGTACTTC
14 TRBJ1-2 . TRBV7-8 . CASSLEKTFYGYTF TGTGCCAGCAGCTTAGAGAAGACTTTCTATGGCTACACCTTC
16 TRBJ2-6 . TRBV27 . CASSGTSYSGANVLTF TGTGCCAGCAGTGGGACATCGTACTCTGGGGCCAACGTCCTGACTTTC
13 TRBJ2-7 . TRBV5-6 . CASSLSHNYEQYF TGTGCCAGCAGCTTGTCGCACAACTACGAGCAGTACTTC
12 TRBJ2-7 . TRBV2 . CASTQGPYEQYF TGTGCCAGCACTCAGGGGCCCTACGAGCAGTACTTC
13 TRBJ2-3 once TRBV7-9 . CASSSTSLDTQYF TGTGCCAGCAGCTCAACTAGCCTAGATACGCAGTATTTT
14 TRBJ1-1 . TRBV27 . CASSLSGEGTEAFF TGTGCCAGCAGTTTATCAGGGGAGGGGACTGAAGCTTTCTTT
14 TRBJ1-1 . TRBV6-5 TRBD1 CASRAGGTNTEAFF TGTGCCAGCAGGGCAGGGGGAACGAACACTGAAGCTTTCTTT
12 TRBJ2-7 . TRBV2 . CASSQDGNEQYF TGTGCCAGCAGTCAGGACGGGAACGAGCAGTACTTC
14 TRBJ1-4 . TRBV30 . CAWSVRGTNEKLFF TGTGCCTGGAGTGTAAGGGGCACAAATGAAAAACTGTTTTTT
13 TRBJ1-5 . TRBV14 . CASSQALNQPQHF TGTGCCAGCAGCCAAGCACTAAATCAGCCCCAGCATTTT
13 TRBJ2-7 . TRBV10-3 . CAIGESRNNEQYF TGCGCCATCGGAGAGTCGAGGAACAACGAGCAGTACTTC
12 TRBJ2-2 once TRBV29-1 . CSVRGTNGELFF TGCAGCGTTAGGGGGACGAACGGGGAGCTGTTTTTT
15 TRBJ2-2 . TRBV2 . CASSVLDRISGELFF TGTGCCAGCAGTGTTCTCGACAGAATAAGCGGGGAGCTGTTTTTT
12 TRBJ2-3 . TRBV29-1 . CSVDTGADTQYF TGCAGCGTTGATACGGGGGCAGATACGCAGTATTTT
14 TRBJ1-4 once TRBV11-1 TRBD1 CASSSRDSYEKLFF TGTGCCAGCAGCTCCCGGGACAGCTATGAAAAACTGTTTTTT